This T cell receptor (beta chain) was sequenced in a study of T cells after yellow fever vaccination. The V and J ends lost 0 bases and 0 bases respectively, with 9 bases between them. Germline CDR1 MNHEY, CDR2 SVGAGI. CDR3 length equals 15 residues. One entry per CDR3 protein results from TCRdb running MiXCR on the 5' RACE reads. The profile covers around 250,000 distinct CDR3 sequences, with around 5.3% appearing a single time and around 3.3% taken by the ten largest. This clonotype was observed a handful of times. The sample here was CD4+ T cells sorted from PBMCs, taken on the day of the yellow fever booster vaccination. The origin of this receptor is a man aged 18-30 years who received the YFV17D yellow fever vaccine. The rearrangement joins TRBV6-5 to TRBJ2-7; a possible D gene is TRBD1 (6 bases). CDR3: CASSYSSRGSYEQYF. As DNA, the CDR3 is TGTGCCAGCAGTTACTCGAGCAGGGGCTCCTACGAGCAGTACTTC.